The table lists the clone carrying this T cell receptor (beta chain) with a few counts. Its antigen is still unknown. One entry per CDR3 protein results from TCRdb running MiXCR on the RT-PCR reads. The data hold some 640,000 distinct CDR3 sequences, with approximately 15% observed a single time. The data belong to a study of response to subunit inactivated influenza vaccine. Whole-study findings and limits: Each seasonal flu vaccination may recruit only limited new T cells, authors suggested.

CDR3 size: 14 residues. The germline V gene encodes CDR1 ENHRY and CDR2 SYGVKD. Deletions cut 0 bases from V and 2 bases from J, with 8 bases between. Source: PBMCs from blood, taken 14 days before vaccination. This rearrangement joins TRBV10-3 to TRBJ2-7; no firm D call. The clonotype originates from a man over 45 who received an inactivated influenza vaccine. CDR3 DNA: TGTGCCATCAGTGAGTCGAGAGCTACCTACGAGCAGTACTTC. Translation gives CAISESRATYEQYF.